This is a list of T cell receptor beta chains from one sample in a study of PD-1 blockade in classical Hodgkin lymphoma. The assay was immunoSEQ multiplex PCR, and TCRdb's table has in-frame clones only and misses some. Of some 95,000 clones listed, 90% were seen once; the top ten hold under 3.5%. Source: peripheral blood mononuclear cells (PBMCs), taken before the fourth cycle of nivolumab. The receptors stem from a human donor with classical Hodgkin lymphoma. Both conserved end residues are part of each CDR3. A D gene is named only where the DNA matches it firmly. Rows give clone size only sometimes, using once, few, many, or a class for an expanded clone.

>-|TRBV4-1|TRBJ1-5|-
CASSENRDQPQHF
TGCGCCAGCAGCGAAAACAGAGATCAGCCCCAGCATTTT
>-|TRBV19|TRBJ2-3|-
CASSIVVAADTQYF
TGTGCCAGTAGTATAGTGGTAGCGGCAGATACGCAGTATTTT
>-|TRBV10-3|TRBJ1-2|-
CAISVDSYGYTF
TGTGCCATCAGTGTAGACAGCTATGGCTACACCTTC
>-|TRBV9|TRBJ2-7|-
CASSGPSYEQYF
TGTGCCAGCAGCGGGCCGTCCTACGAGCAGTACTTC
>-|TRBV7-8|TRBJ2-2|-
CASSFELRTGELFF
TGTGCCAGCAGCTTTGAACTCCGCACCGGGGAGCTGTTTTTT
>-|TRBV30|TRBJ1-2|-
CAWGPDYGYTF
TGTGCCTGGGGACCGGACTATGGCTACACCTTC
>-|TRBV6-5|TRBJ2-5|-
CASSYSIGLETQYF
TGTGCCAGCAGTTACTCGATCGGGTTAGAGACCCAGTACTTC
>-|TRBV30|TRBJ1-1|-
CAWSVHGDTEAFF
TGTGCCTGGAGTGTACACGGGGACACTGAAGCTTTCTTT
>-|TRBV7-8|TRBJ1-3|-
CASSFTWGSSGNTIYF
TGTGCCAGCAGCTTTACCTGGGGCAGCTCTGGAAACACCATATATTTT
>once|TRBV7-9|TRBJ2-7|TRBD1
CRAGGVDEQYF
TGTCGGGCAGGGGGTGTAGACGAGCAGTACTTC
>-|TRBV28|TRBJ2-7|-
CASHPPGGTIHEQYF
TGTGCCAGCCACCCACCCGGGGGAACCATCCACGAGCAGTACTTC
>once|TRBV6-4|TRBJ2-1|-
CASSDPGGTYNEQFF
TGTGCCAGCAGTGACCCAGGGGGGACCTACAATGAGCAGTTCTTC
>-|TRBV12-5|TRBJ2-5|-
CASGLIVAGDLETQYF
TGTGCTAGTGGTTTGATCGTGGCAGGGGATTTGGAGACCCAGTACTTC
>-|TRBV5-1|TRBJ1-6|TRBD1
CASSPRTGDSPLHF
TGCGCCAGCAGCCCCAGGACAGGGGATTCACCCCTCCACTTT
>-|TRBV30|TRBJ1-1|-
CAWSPRQKAFF
TGTGCCTGGAGTCCGCGGCAGAAAGCTTTCTTT
>-|TRBV10-3|TRBJ1-2|-
CAISDNRGHYGYTF
TGTGCCATCAGTGATAATCGGGGCCACTATGGCTACACCTTC
>once|TRBV7-9|TRBJ2-3|TRBD2
CASSTISSGGVTDTQYF
TGTGCCAGCAGCACCATTTCTAGCGGGGGGGTGACAGATACGCAGTATTTT
>-|TRBV29-1|TRBJ1-2|-
CSVGGEGPLYGYTF
TGCAGCGTTGGGGGTGAAGGCCCGCTCTATGGCTACACCTTC
>-|TRBV18|TRBJ2-7|TRBD1
CASSPSRTGDYEQYF
TGTGCCAGCTCACCCAGTCGGACAGGGGACTACGAGCAGTACTTC
>-|TRBV5-1|TRBJ2-3|-
CASSLTSIIPYTQYF
TGCGCCAGCAGCTTGACCTCGATCATCCCGTATACGCAGTATTTT
>-|TRBV27|TRBJ1-5|TRBD1
CASRTGGSNQPQHF
TGTGCCAGCAGGACAGGGGGTAGCAATCAGCCCCAGCATTTT
>-|TRBV30|TRBJ1-1|-
CAWNTGRNTEAFF
TGTGCCTGGAATACAGGGCGGAACACTGAAGCTTTCTTT
>once|TRBV9|TRBJ2-7|-
CASSVQDFPYEQYF
TGTGCCAGCAGCGTCCAGGACTTTCCCTACGAGCAGTACTTC
>-|TRBV28|TRBJ2-7|-
CASRVRSGTLQYEQYF
TGTGCCAGCAGGGTTCGCAGCGGGACACTTCAGTACGAGCAGTACTTC
>-|TRBV4-2|TRBJ2-7|-
CASSLVWESEQYF
TGTGCCAGCAGCTTGGTCTGGGAGTCCGAGCAGTACTTC
>-|TRBV7-2|TRBJ1-2|-
CASSVDANYGYTF
TGTGCCAGCAGCGTGGATGCTAACTATGGCTACACCTTC
>-|TRBV5-5|TRBJ2-1|-
CASSPPLGSGELDEQFF
TGTGCCAGCAGCCCGCCCCTCGGAAGCGGTGAATTGGATGAGCAGTTCTTC
>once|TRBV14|TRBJ2-5|-
CASSQEYGTQETQYF
TGTGCCAGCAGCCAAGAGTACGGGACGCAAGAGACCCAGTACTTC
>once|TRBV6-6|TRBJ2-7|-
CASSGTTLYEQYF
TGTGCCAGCAGTGGGACAACCCTATACGAGCAGTACTTC
>-|TRBV11-2|TRBJ1-1|-
CASSSHAGGAEAFF
TGTGCCAGCAGCTCCCACGCCGGCGGGGCTGAAGCTTTCTTT
>-|TRBV11-2|TRBJ2-7|-
CASSLAGLEQYF
TGTGCCAGCAGCTTAGCTGGTCTCGAGCAGTACTTC
>-|TRBV27|TRBJ2-3|TRBD2
CASRRGLAGFTDTQYF
TGTGCCAGCAGACGGGGACTAGCGGGGTTCACAGATACGCAGTATTTT
>-|TRBV11-2|TRBJ2-2|-
CASSQIGLGTGELFF
TGTGCCAGCAGCCAGATCGGGCTTGGTACCGGGGAGCTGTTTTTT
>-|TRBV15|TRBJ2-1|-
CATPPGHPSFSYNEQFF
TGTGCCACCCCACCGGGACACCCATCCTTTTCCTACAATGAGCAGTTCTTC
>-|TRBV7-2|TRBJ1-6|-
CASSFPDSYNSPLHF
TGTGCCAGCAGCTTCCCCGACAGTTATAATTCACCCCTCCACTTT
>few|TRBV7-6|TRBJ2-7|-
CASSNSYEQYF
TGTGCCAGCAGCAACTCCTACGAGCAGTACTTC
>-|TRBV27|TRBJ1-2|-
CASSSGAGNYGYTF
TGTGCCAGCAGTTCAGGGGCCGGGAACTATGGCTACACCTTC
>-|TRBV7-9|TRBJ2-5|-
CASSLAERTQYF
TGTGCCAGCAGCTTAGCTGAGCGGACCCAGTACTTC
>-|TRBV5-1|TRBJ2-5|-
CASSVGWTVYETQYF
TGCGCCAGCAGCGTGGGGTGGACAGTTTACGAGACCCAGTACTTC
>-|TRBV29-1|TRBJ1-4|-
CSVGERGNKNEKLFF
TGCAGCGTTGGGGAGCGGGGAAACAAGAATGAAAAACTGTTTTTT
>-|TRBV7-9|TRBJ2-1|-
CASSGILGPRRNEQFF
TGTGCCAGCAGCGGGATTCTAGGACCCCGAAGGAATGAGCAGTTCTTC
>-|TRBV5-6|TRBJ2-5|-
CASSRDFPETQYF
TGTGCCAGCAGCCGGGACTTCCCAGAGACCCAGTACTTC
>few|TRBV30|TRBJ1-2|-
CAWSVPPDYGYTF
TGTGCCTGGAGTGTACCTCCAGACTATGGCTACACCTTC
>once|TRBV5-6|TRBJ1-2|-
CASSLLWGGYTF
TGTGCCAGCAGCTTGTTATGGGGTGGCTACACCTTC
>-|TRBV7-9|TRBJ2-1|TRBD1
CASSRRDRAPLNEQFF
TGTGCCAGCAGCCGCCGGGACAGGGCCCCCTTAAATGAGCAGTTCTTC
>-|TRBV6-5|TRBJ1-1|-
CASRPDGGRGEAFF
TGTGCCAGCAGACCTGACGGGGGTCGCGGTGAAGCTTTCTTT
>-|TRBV28|TRBJ1-2|-
CASSFDSRGGFGGYTF
TGTGCCAGCAGTTTCGACAGCCGGGGGGGATTCGGTGGCTACACCTTC
>-|TRBV4-2|TRBJ2-1|TRBD2
CASSQPPPSGGLQTNNEQFF
TGTGCCAGCAGCCAACCCCCTCCTAGCGGGGGGCTCCAAACTAACAATGAGCAGTTCTTC
>-|TRBV7-6|TRBJ1-1|-
CASSLTFAFF
TGTGCCAGCAGCCTCACCTTTGCTTTCTTT
>-|TRBV30|TRBJ1-2|-
CAWMRNYGYTF
TGTGCCTGGATGAGAAACTATGGCTACACCTTC
>-|TRBV2|TRBJ2-4|-
CASSEWGVSQNIQYF
TGTGCCAGCAGTGAATGGGGGGTATCGCAAAACATTCAGTACTTC
>-|TRBV6-1|TRBJ2-4|-
CASSEAWATSSRLAKNIQYF
TGTGCCAGCAGTGAAGCGTGGGCTACGTCATCGAGACTAGCCAAAAACATTCAGTACTTC
>-|TRBV10-3|TRBJ2-3|-
CAVHERTVDTQYF
TGTGCCGTCCATGAACGGACAGTTGATACGCAGTATTTT
>-|TRBV19|TRBJ2-3|-
CASNPFSPGSNPDTQYF
TGTGCCAGTAATCCGTTCTCCCCAGGCTCCAATCCAGATACGCAGTATTTT